This T cell receptor beta chain derives from a study of metastatic and nonmetastatic thyroid tumors. The length of the CDR3 is 13 residues. Per the germline V gene, CDR1 is MNHNS and CDR2 is SASEGT. TCRdb re-called the PCR reads through MiXCR. This repertoire shows under 20,000 clones, under 35% found once; its top ten account for around 5.8%. A few counts support this clone. This may come from a read error, since a much larger clone is one base off. Thyroid surgery was performed in patients who had received no treatment beforehand. Sample: blood. The rearrangement joins TRBV6-1 to TRBJ1-1, with D possibly TRBD1 on 6 matching bases. The clonotype comes from a female donor with papillary thyroid cancer or a benign thyroid nodule (not recorded which). Some clones in this sample may be carry-over from other donors' samples. The DNA of the CDR3 is TGTGCCAGCAGTGACAAGGGGGGTAATGAAGCTTCCTTT. It specifies CASSDKGGNEASF.